The sequence of this T cell receptor (beta chain) was determined in a study of CD8 T cells in ankylosing spondylitis. Quantitative barcoded 5'-RACE was used to prepare TCR beta libraries. A single record per CDR3 protein comes from TCRdb applying MiXCR to the 5' RACE reads. The table lists approximately 550,000 distinct CDR3 sequences, roughly 12% of them singletons. Remarks on this clonotype: Its antigen is as yet unknown.

This CDR3 spans 16 amino acids. Trimming shortened V by 0 bases and J by 6 bases, and 17 bases separated the two germline ends. Germline-derived CDR1 and CDR2 are LGHNA and YNFKEQ. Study-wide findings and caveats: In synovial fluid and blood from reactive arthritis, some motif variants were previously reported. Characteristic, it appeared, of ankylosing spondylitis blood was a TCR beta motif of about eight highly homologous variants. Matched synovial fluid from ankylosing spondylitis patients was reported to be enriched for disease-linked clones.

This sequence joins TRBV4-2 and TRBJ1-2; no reliable D call. This receptor was obtained from a male donor with ankylosing spondylitis. Sequencing input: blood, either unsorted or a sorted T cell fraction (not recorded which). CDR3 region: CASSQEGSGYVHGYTF. CDR3 coding DNA: TGTGCCAGCAGCCAAGAAGGGAGTGGGTATGTCCATGGCTACACCTTC.